Listed below are T cell receptor beta chains from one sample, sequenced in a study of cytomegalovirus exposure and HLA in healthy donors. Using immunoSEQ multiplex PCR, the repertoire was profiled, and TCRdb retains in-frame clones only, with some absent. The data show 120,000 to 150,000 clones, about 87% seen once. Sequenced: PBMCs. Source of these receptors: a young man in good health and CMV-seropositive. Both conserved end residues are part of each CDR3. A D gene is named only where the DNA matches it firmly. A clone size is listed for some rows: how often the clone was seen (once, few, many), or a class if it is expanded.

V gene	J gene	clone size	D gene	CDR3 protein	CDR3 DNA
TRBV5-1	TRBJ1-2	NA	TRBD1	CASSSGQVTYGYTF	TGCGCCAGCAGCTCCGGACAGGTTACTTATGGCTACACCTTC
TRBV7-3	TRBJ2-7	NA	TRBD2	CATIAGHYEQYF	TGTGCCACCATAGCGGGACACTACGAGCAGTACTTC
TRBV2	TRBJ2-1	NA	NA	CASRPGGPDNEQFF	TGTGCCAGCAGACCCGGGGGTCCGGACAATGAGCAGTTCTTC
TRBV6-1	TRBJ2-7	NA	TRBD2	CASSSNSGRPRYF	TGTGCCAGCAGTTCTAATAGCGGGAGACCCCGGTACTTC
TRBV18	TRBJ2-1	NA	TRBD1	CASSTRPIQGIPYNEQFF	TGTGCCAGCTCAACTAGACCTATACAGGGGATCCCCTACAATGAGCAGTTCTTC
TRBV9	TRBJ1-3	NA	TRBD1	CASSSRDRDTSGNTIYF	TGTGCCAGCAGCTCCCGGGACAGGGACACTTCTGGAAACACCATATATTTT
TRBV30	TRBJ1-1	once	TRBD1	CAWGQGGTEAFF	TGTGCCTGGGGACAGGGGGGGACTGAAGCTTTCTTT
TRBV14	TRBJ2-7	NA	NA	CASSQDLGGQYF	TGTGCCAGCAGCCAAGATCTAGGAGGGCAGTACTTC
TRBV6-6	TRBJ2-5	NA	TRBD1	CASSYAGQGMETQYF	TGTGCCAGCAGTTACGCGGGACAGGGGATGGAGACCCAGTACTTC
TRBV10-3	TRBJ2-7	NA	TRBD2	CATQQRTSRVGEQYF	TGTGCCACTCAACAACGGACTAGCAGGGTCGGGGAGCAGTACTTC
TRBV27	TRBJ2-1	NA	TRBD2	CASTQNRLAGGPANEQFF	TGTGCCAGCACCCAAAATAGGCTAGCGGGAGGGCCGGCCAATGAGCAGTTCTTC
TRBV5-6	TRBJ2-7	NA	NA	CASSFIDEQYF	TGTGCCAGCAGCTTCATTGACGAGCAGTACTTC
TRBV30	TRBJ2-7	NA	NA	CAWSVPLSGYEQYF	TGTGCCTGGAGTGTACCACTCTCGGGCTACGAGCAGTACTTC
TRBV10-3	TRBJ2-7	NA	TRBD2	CAISRAGPSYEQYF	TGTGCCATCAGTAGAGCGGGACCTTCCTACGAGCAGTACTTC
TRBV11-2	TRBJ2-1	NA	NA	CASSLDWTAYNEQFF	TGTGCCAGCAGCTTAGATTGGACAGCCTACAATGAGCAGTTCTTC
TRBV25-1	TRBJ1-2	NA	NA	CASSGDPWTVNYGYTF	TGTGCCAGCAGTGGGGATCCTTGGACAGTCAACTATGGCTACACCTTC
TRBV6-1	TRBJ2-1	NA	NA	CASSASGTPSYNEQFF	TGTGCCAGCAGTGCCTCCGGGACACCTTCCTACAATGAGCAGTTCTTC
TRBV5-4	TRBJ2-1	NA	TRBD2	CASTWGTSASSYNEQFF	TGTGCCAGCACCTGGGGGACTAGCGCGAGCTCCTACAATGAGCAGTTCTTC
TRBV7-6	TRBJ2-3	NA	TRBD1	CASSSFRGLGTDTQYF	TGTGCCAGCAGCTCCTTCAGGGGGCTGGGCACAGATACGCAGTATTTT
TRBV10-1	TRBJ1-1	NA	NA	CASSEFGVLGTEAFF	TGCGCCAGCAGTGAGTTCGGGGTTCTGGGCACTGAAGCTTTCTTT
TRBV5-5	TRBJ2-5	NA	TRBD1	CASSLGDTGGGETQYF	TGTGCCAGCAGCTTGGGAGATACAGGGGGCGGAGAGACCCAGTACTTC
TRBV6-5	TRBJ2-3	NA	NA	CASRRTGTDTQYF	TGTGCCAGCCGGCGTACCGGGACAGATACGCAGTATTTT
TRBV29-1	TRBJ2-7	NA	TRBD1	CSAGTGDSYEQYF	TGCAGCGCCGGGACAGGGGATTCCTACGAGCAGTACTTC
TRBV9	TRBJ2-6	NA	NA	CASSVEGGRGNSGANVLTF	TGTGCCAGCAGCGTAGAGGGGGGGCGTGGCAACTCTGGGGCCAACGTCCTGACTTTC
TRBV6-1	TRBJ1-2	NA	TRBD1	CASRPTGGYGYTF	TGTGCCAGCAGACCGACAGGGGGCTATGGCTACACCTTC
TRBV6-5	TRBJ1-1	once	NA	CASSLRERNTEAFF	TGTGCCAGCAGCTTGCGGGAGAGAAACACTGAAGCTTTCTTT
TRBV18	TRBJ1-5	once	TRBD1	CASSQTPGQDSNQPQHF	TGTGCCAGCTCACAAACTCCGGGACAGGATAGCAATCAGCCCCAGCATTTT
TRBV13	TRBJ1-2	NA	NA	CASSLVVGDGYTF	TGTGCCAGCAGCTTAGTGGTAGGGGATGGCTACACCTTC
TRBV9	TRBJ2-2	NA	TRBD1	CASSPRDRGPGELFF	TGTGCCAGCAGCCCCCGGGACAGGGGACCCGGGGAGCTGTTTTTT
TRBV9	TRBJ2-6	NA	NA	CASSVAEGGSGANVLTF	TGTGCCAGCAGCGTAGCGGAGGGAGGCTCTGGGGCCAACGTCCTGACTTTC
TRBV5-6	TRBJ2-7	few	TRBD1	CASSSTGYYEQYF	TGTGCCAGCAGCTCGACAGGGTACTACGAGCAGTACTTC
TRBV15	TRBJ2-3	NA	NA	CATSRAFTDTQYF	TGTGCCACCAGCAGAGCGTTCACAGATACGCAGTATTTT
TRBV11-2	TRBJ1-2	NA	NA	CASSFRGGNGYTF	TGTGCCAGCAGCTTCCGCGGGGGCAATGGCTACACCTTC
TRBV5-1	TRBJ1-5	NA	NA	CASSLDGGSNQPQHF	TGCGCCAGCAGCTTGGATGGGGGGAGCAATCAGCCCCAGCATTTT
TRBV5-6	TRBJ2-4	NA	NA	CASSLNQRRIQYF	TGTGCCAGCAGCTTGAATCAGCGACGGATTCAGTACTTC
TRBV28	TRBJ1-6	NA	TRBD1	CASSSGTGGNSPLHF	TGTGCCAGCAGTTCAGGTACAGGGGGCAATTCACCCCTCCACTTT
TRBV28	TRBJ2-3	NA	NA	CASSDQGNTQYF	TGTGCCAGCAGTGACCAGGGAAATACGCAGTATTTT
TRBV4-1	TRBJ2-3	once	NA	CASSQEVSAAADTQYF	TGCGCCAGCAGCCAAGAGGTGTCGGCGGCGGCAGATACGCAGTATTTT
TRBV6-4	TRBJ2-7	NA	TRBD2	CASPGGGSTYEQYF	TGTGCCAGCCCTGGGGGGGGATCAACCTACGAGCAGTACTTC
TRBV25-1	TRBJ1-3	NA	NA	CASSTLSAGFGNTIYF	TGTGCCAGCAGTACCCTTTCAGCGGGATTTGGGAACACCATATATTTT
TRBV15	TRBJ2-7	NA	TRBD1	CATSKPTGSYEQYF	TGTGCCACCAGCAAACCGACAGGGTCCTACGAGCAGTACTTC
TRBV5-1	TRBJ1-2	NA	TRBD1	CASSLDGQEYGYTF	TGCGCCAGCAGCTTGGACGGACAGGAATATGGCTACACCTTC
TRBV29-1	TRBJ2-7	once	NA	CSVEARNREEQYF	TGCAGCGTTGAAGCTCGTAACAGGGAGGAGCAGTACTTC
TRBV9	TRBJ1-1	NA	TRBD1	CASSQGTGTSSVTEAFF	TGTGCCAGCAGCCAAGGGACAGGGACATCTTCTGTCACTGAAGCTTTCTTT
TRBV5-1	TRBJ2-3	NA	NA	CASSPGLLNTGYTQYF	TGCGCCAGCAGCCCGGGACTCCTAAATACCGGTTATACGCAGTATTTT
TRBV2	TRBJ1-5	few	NA	CASSAENQPQHF	TGTGCCAGCAGCGCCGAGAATCAGCCCCAGCATTTT
TRBV21-1	TRBJ1-1	once	NA	CASSKVRQGGWGNTEAFF	TGTGCCAGCAGCAAAGTTCGGCAGGGAGGATGGGGGAACACTGAAGCTTTCTTT
TRBV28	TRBJ2-7	NA	NA	CASVTISGQGGYEQYF	TGTGCCAGCGTAACTATCTCGGGGCAGGGAGGTTACGAGCAGTACTTC
TRBV6-5	TRBJ2-7	NA	TRBD1	CASSRQGKSYEQYF	TGTGCCAGCAGCCGACAGGGCAAATCCTACGAGCAGTACTTC
TRBV2	TRBJ2-7	NA	TRBD2	CASNVGGEYEQYF	TGTGCCAGCAACGTGGGAGGGGAGTACGAGCAGTACTTC
TRBV5-5	TRBJ2-4	NA	TRBD2	CASSPEREGKNIQYF	TGTGCCAGCAGTCCGGAGCGGGAGGGCAAAAACATTCAGTACTTC
TRBV5-1	TRBJ2-5	NA	TRBD2	CASSLSGGQETQYF	TGCGCCAGCAGCTTGTCGGGAGGTCAAGAGACCCAGTACTTC
TRBV2	TRBJ1-5	NA	TRBD1	CASSGDRMYQPQHF	TGTGCCAGCAGTGGGGACAGGATGTATCAGCCCCAGCATTTT
TRBV29-1	TRBJ2-7	NA	NA	CSVDGRGEVQYF	TGCAGCGTTGACGGACGGGGTGAGGTGCAGTACTTC
TRBV5-6	TRBJ2-1	NA	NA	CASSLASNEQFF	TGTGCCAGCAGCTTGGCGTCCAATGAGCAGTTCTTC
TRBV5-1	TRBJ1-3	NA	NA	CASSAQGSGNTIYF	TGCGCCAGCAGCGCACAGGGATCCGGAAACACCATATATTTT
TRBV7-9	TRBJ2-2	NA	TRBD1	CASSPGQGVGGELFF	TGTGCCAGCAGCCCGGGACAGGGGGTAGGCGGGGAGCTGTTTTTT
TRBV9	TRBJ1-3	NA	TRBD1	CASSVRIQGAFPIYF	TGTGCCAGCAGCGTAAGGATACAGGGGGCTTTCCCCATATATTTT
TRBV25-1	TRBJ1-5	once	TRBD1	CASSELGTGGDQPQHF	TGTGCCAGCAGTGAATTAGGGACAGGGGGCGATCAGCCCCAGCATTTT
TRBV28	TRBJ1-2	once	NA	CASRTGTSYGYTF	TGTGCCAGCAGGACCGGGACTTCATATGGCTACACCTTC